This T cell receptor beta chain is from a study of T cell repertoires in cytomegalovirus infection. In TCRdb, the reads were re-called with MiXCR into one record per CDR3 protein. The sample holds some 350,000 distinct CDR3 sequences, 15% to 20% seen once. At least ten counts were recorded for this clonotype. What it binds is not known. V shed 3 bases, J shed 4 bases, and the junction held 8 bases outside the gene matches. The germline CDR1 and CDR2 sequences are SEHNR and FQNEAQ (reference sequence). The CDR3 is made up of 16 amino acids. Overall study results and limits: What dominated the ex vivo response were HLA-C-restricted CMV-specific TCR beta clonotypes.

This TCR was recovered from a human donor in good health (CMV status not recorded). Some clones in this sample may be carry-over from other donors' samples. The chain uses TRBV7-9 and TRBJ2-5; TRBD1 matches at 10 bases. The specimen was PBMCs. CDR3 nucleotide sequence: TGTGCCAGCAGCTTTCCGGGGACAGGGGTTAGAGAGACCCAGTACTTC. This encodes CASSFPGTGVRETQYF. The entire variable domain, with the rest obtained from reference TRBV7-9 and TRBJ2-5, is as follows: DTGVSQNPRHKITKRGQNVTFRCDPISEHNRLYWYRQTLGQGPEFLTYFQNEAQLEKSRLLSDRFSAERPKGSFSTLEIQRTEQGDSAMYLCASSFPGTGVRETQYFGPGTRLLVL.